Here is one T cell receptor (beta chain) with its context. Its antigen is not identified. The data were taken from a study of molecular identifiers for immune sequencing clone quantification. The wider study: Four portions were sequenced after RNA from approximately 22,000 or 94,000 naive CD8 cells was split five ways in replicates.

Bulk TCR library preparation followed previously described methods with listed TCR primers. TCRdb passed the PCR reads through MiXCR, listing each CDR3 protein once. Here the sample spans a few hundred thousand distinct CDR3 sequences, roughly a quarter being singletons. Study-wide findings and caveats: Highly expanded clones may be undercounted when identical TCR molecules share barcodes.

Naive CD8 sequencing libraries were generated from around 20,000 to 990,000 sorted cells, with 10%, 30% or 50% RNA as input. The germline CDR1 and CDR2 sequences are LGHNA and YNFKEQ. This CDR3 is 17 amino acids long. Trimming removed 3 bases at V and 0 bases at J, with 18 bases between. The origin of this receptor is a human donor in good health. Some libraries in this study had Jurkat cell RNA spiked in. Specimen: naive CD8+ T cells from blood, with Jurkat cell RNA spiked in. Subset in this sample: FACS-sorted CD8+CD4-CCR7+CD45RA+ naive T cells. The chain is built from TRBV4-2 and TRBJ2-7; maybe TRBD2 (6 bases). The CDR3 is CASSQGRDFKSSYEQYF. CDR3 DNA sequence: TGTGCCAGCAGCCAGGGAAGGGACTTCAAAAGCTCCTACGAGCAGTACTTC.